What follows describes a single T cell receptor (beta chain). Its antigen is not identified. This record comes from a study of OX40 agonist ivuxolimab in advanced cancers. Blood got drawn at baseline, again on cycle 4 day 1, and then on cycle 7 day 1. Overall study findings and caveats: Among T cells, CD8+ cells averaged more expanded clones than CD4+ cells. The work left the antigen specificity of expanded peripheral T cells undetermined. Partly responding patients at 0.1-3.0 mg/kg showed some of the smallest clonal expansion.

Libraries were prepared by immunoSEQ multiplex PCR; TCRdb keeps only in-frame clonotypes and omits some of them. The data contain some 55,000 clones, roughly nine tenths of them singletons. Germline CDR1 is MNHEY and CDR2 is SMNVEV (reference sequence). J gave up 4 bases and V 6 bases, and 7 bases lay outside the gene matches. CDR3 length: 14 residues. This specimen consisted of CD4+ or CD8+ T cells sorted from blood, obtained in a trial of the OX40 agonist ivuxolimab. This TCR was recovered from an adult with an advanced solid tumor such as melanoma, head and neck, liver or kidney cancer. The rearrangement links TRBV27 to TRBJ1-2; 8 nucleotides line up with TRBD1. The CDR3 bases are TGTGCCAGCAGCGACAGGGGAGGTAGCTATGGCTACACCTTC. It codes for CASSDRGGSYGYTF.